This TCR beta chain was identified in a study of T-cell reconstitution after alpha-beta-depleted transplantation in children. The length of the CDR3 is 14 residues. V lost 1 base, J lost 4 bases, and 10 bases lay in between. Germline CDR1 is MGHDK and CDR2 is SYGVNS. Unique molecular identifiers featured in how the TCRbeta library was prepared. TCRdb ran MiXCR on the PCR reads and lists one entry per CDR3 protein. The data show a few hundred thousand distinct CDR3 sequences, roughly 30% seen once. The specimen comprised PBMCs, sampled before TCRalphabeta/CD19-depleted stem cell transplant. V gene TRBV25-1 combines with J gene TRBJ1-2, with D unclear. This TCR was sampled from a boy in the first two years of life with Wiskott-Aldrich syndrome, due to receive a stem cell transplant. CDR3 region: CASSESGGVYGYTF. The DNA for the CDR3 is TGTGCCAGCAGTGAATCTGGCGGGGTCTATGGCTACACCTTC.